The rows below give T cell receptor beta chains drawn from one sample of a study of regulatory T cells in long-lasting Graves disease. Using its own MiXCR run on the multiplex PCR reads, TCRdb lists one record per CDR3 protein. This sample has a few hundred thousand distinct CDR3 sequences, with 20% to 25% found just once. The sequences come from peripheral blood mononuclear cells (PBMCs), collected at new diagnosis, from a patient treated with antithyroid drugs. The receptors derive from a female donor with Graves disease. CDR3s include the opening cysteine and the closing phenylalanine or tryptophan. A D gene is named only where the DNA matches it firmly. A clone size is listed for some rows: how often the clone was seen (once, few, many), or a class if it is expanded.

TRBV7-3	NA	TRBJ2-3	TRBD2	TGTGCCAGCAGCCTAGTAGCGGGGGAGGCCGATACGCAGTATTTT	CASSLVAGEADTQYF
TRBV6-2/TRBV6-3	few	TRBJ2-3	NA	TGTGCCAGCAGCCCAGGGTACGGGAGCACAGATACGCAGTATTTT	CASSPGYGSTDTQYF
TRBV5-1	many	TRBJ1-1	TRBD1	TGCGCCAGCAGCCGTGGGACAGTGGGGACGAACACTGAAGCTTTCTTT	CASSRGTVGTNTEAFF
TRBV27	many	TRBJ2-1	NA	TGTGCCACAGGAGATGCGGCGGCGAAGCCCTACAATGAGCAGTTCTTC	CATGDAAAKPYNEQFF
TRBV7-3	few	TRBJ2-2	TRBD2	TGTGCCAGCAGCCTAGGTTTCGGGAGGGGCACCGGGGAGCTGTTTTTT	CASSLGFGRGTGELFF
TRBV9	many	TRBJ2-7	NA	TGTGCCAGCAGCCCGACGGGGGACCTAAGCCGCTCCTACGAGCAGTACTTC	CASSPTGDLSRSYEQYF
TRBV2	many	TRBJ2-1	NA	TGTGCCAGCAGTGAACTGAGGGCTGGTGAGCAGTTCTTC	CASSELRAGEQFF
TRBV12-3/TRBV12-4	many	TRBJ1-4	TRBD1	TGTGCCAGCAATACTTACGGGACAGCAAATGAAAAACTGTTTTTT	CASNTYGTANEKLFF
TRBV19	NA	TRBJ1-3	NA	TGTGCCAGTACTTGGGGAAACACCATATATTTT	CASTWGNTIYF
TRBV7-6	few	TRBJ2-3	NA	TGTGCCAGCAGCCCACGGCCACCTCCGGATACGCAGTATTTT	CASSPRPPPDTQYF
TRBV7-2	many	TRBJ2-7	TRBD2	TGTGCCAGCAGCTTATTGGTCAGCGGGGCTCCCTACGAGCAGTACTTC	CASSLLVSGAPYEQYF
TRBV6-1	many	TRBJ2-3	NA	TGTGCCAGCAGTGCCCGAGATACGCAGTATTTT	CASSARDTQYF
TRBV28	NA	TRBJ1-5	NA	TGTGCCAGCAGCTCCAGGGGCAGCAATCAGCCCCAGCATTTT	CASSSRGSNQPQHF
TRBV6-1	many	TRBJ1-5	TRBD1	TGTGCCAGCAGGTTCGACAGGGATCAGCCCCAGCATTTT	CASRFDRDQPQHF
TRBV7-9	NA	TRBJ2-7	TRBD1	TGTGCCAGCAGCTCCGACAGGGGGTATAACGAGCAGTACTTC	CASSSDRGYNEQYF
TRBV20-1	many	TRBJ2-1	TRBD2	TGCAGTGCGAAAATAGCGGGAAGGAATGAGCAGTTCTTC	CSAKIAGRNEQFF
TRBV7-9	many	TRBJ2-2	NA	TGTGCCAGCAGCCGTCTCCCGACCGGGGAGCTGTTTTTT	CASSRLPTGELFF
TRBV19	NA	TRBJ2-7	TRBD2	TGTGCCAGTAGTCACCTAGCGGGGGCGGACTACGAGCAGTACTTC	CASSHLAGADYEQYF